The 32 T cell receptor beta chains below were found in one sample sequenced in a study of blood T cell repertoires in COVID-19. The data were produced by immunoSEQ multiplex PCR, yet TCRdb's version contains in-frame clones alone and is incomplete. The table records about 120,000 clones, more than 75% of them present only once. The sequencing sample was made of peripheral blood. The receptors were gathered from a woman aged 50 to 65 with acute or convalescent COVID-19.

This clone was detected once. This sequence joins TRBV29-1 and TRBJ2-5, with D maybe TRBD1 (5 bases). With 3 bases removed from V and 4 bases from J, the gap between germline ends came to 15 bases. This CDR3 contains 14 residues. CDR1 SQVTM and CDR2 ANQGSEA come from the germline V gene. The CDR3 region is CSVDSRAGGETQYF. The CDR3 nucleotides are TGCAGCGTTGATTCCAGGGCCGGCGGAGAGACCCAGTACTTC.

This clone was picked up a small number of times. The chain carries TRBV7-2 and TRBJ2-5; TRBD2 matches at 9 bases. The CDR3 length is 14 residues. Losses at the gene ends were 3 bases for V and 4 bases for J; bases not matched to a gene: 3. Germline V lookup: CDR1 SGHTA, CDR2 FQGNSA. CDR3 loop: CASSFGREGETQYF. CDR3 DNA: TGTGCCAGCAGCTTCGGGCGGGAGGGAGAGACCCAGTACTTC.

This chain uses TRBV2 with TRBJ1-1; TRBD1 matches 7 bases. Germline trimming cut 3 bases from V and 11 bases from J; bases unmatched to any gene: 18. Looked up from germline, CDR1 is SNHLY and CDR2 is FYNNEI. The CDR3 spans 16 residues. The CDR3 DNA is TGTGCCAGCAGTGATAGCCCCGGAGGGCAGGGGGGTTATGCTTTCTTT. Encoded protein: CASSDSPGGQGGYAFF.

The CDR3: CASSLVSLEHEQYF. CDR3 nucleotide sequence: TGTGCCAGCAGCTTGGTTTCGTTAGAGCACGAGCAGTACTTC. V gene TRBV5-6 combines with J gene TRBJ2-7; D gene ambiguous. This CDR3 contains 14 residues. Germline V lookup: CDR1 SGHDT, CDR2 YYEEEE. The V end was cut by 0 bases, the J end by 5 bases, with 12 bases between. Full variable domain (missing parts from reference TRBV5-6 and TRBJ2-7): DAGVTQSPTHLIKTRGQQVTLRCSPKSGHDTVSWYQQALGQGPQFIFQYYEEEERQRGNFPDRFSGHQFPNYSSELNVNALLLGDSALYLCASSLVSLEHEQYFGPGTRLTVT.

The chain couples TRBV21-1 to TRBJ1-1; no DNA check was done on the table's D call, TRBD1. TRBV21-1 is annotated as a pseudogene. The CDR3 has 15 residues. The CDR3 sequence is CASSIRQIWNTEAFF. The CDR3 bases are TGTGCCAGCAGCATCCGACAAATCTGGAACACTGAAGCTTTCTTT.

The chain recombines TRBV13 with TRBJ1-1; the match to TRBD1 covers 9 bases. J was trimmed by 1 base and V by 3 bases; bases with no gene match: 3. This CDR3 comprises 15 residues. The germline V gene has CDR1 PRHDT and CDR2 FYEKMQ (reference sequence). CDR3 amino acids: CASSFSGQGNTEAFF. The CDR3 region has the DNA TGTGCCAGCAGCTTCTCGGGACAGGGGAACACTGAAGCTTTCTTT.

The CDR3 sequence: CASGFVTPGVEVAGELFF. CDR3 in DNA: TGTGCTAGTGGTTTCGTTACACCCGGGGTCGAGGTAGCCGGGGAGCTGTTTTTT. The chain is built from TRBV12-5 and TRBJ2-2, with a possible D match to TRBD2 (5 bases). This CDR3 is built from 18 residues. Trimming took off 3 bases at V and 6 bases at J, with 23 bases between the two ends. Germline V gene data show CDR1 as LGHNT and CDR2 as FRNRAP.

The chain joins TRBV28 to TRBJ2-7; a possible D gene is TRBD2 (7 bases). The germline CDR1 and CDR2 sequences are MDHEN and SYDVKM. This CDR3 contains 15 residues. The V end was cut by 2 bases, the J end by 2 bases, with 13 bases between. CDR3: CASSLPGGSAYEQYF. CDR3 nucleotides: TGTGCCAGCAGTTTACCGGGGGGCTCTGCCTACGAGCAGTACTTC.

The V gene is TRBV29-1, the J gene TRBJ2-3; 10 bases fit TRBD2. Germline CDR1 SQVTM, CDR2 ANQGSEA. V was pared by 6 bases and J by 5 bases, with 14 bases of the junction left unmatched. The CDR3 runs to 16 residues. The CDR3 reads CSVHKGLAGAVDTQYF. In DNA, the CDR3 is TGCAGCGTCCACAAGGGGCTAGCGGGAGCGGTAGATACGCAGTATTTT.

The chain carries TRBV11-2 and TRBJ2-1; maybe TRBD2 (5 bases). The germline gives CDR1 SGHAT, CDR2 FQNNGV. V shed 5 bases and J shed 0 bases, with 11 bases lying between them. The CDR3 sequence is 15 residues long. The CDR3 region is CASSLGLRSYNEQFF. The CDR3 nucleotides are TGTGCCAGCAGCCTCGGACTCCGCTCCTACAATGAGCAGTTCTTC. Using reference TRBV11-2 and TRBJ2-1 for the parts outside the CDR3, the full variable domain is EAGVAQSPRYKIIEKRQSVAFWCNPISGHATLYWYQQILGQGPKLLIQFQNNGVVDDSQLPKDRFSAERLKGVDSTLKIQPAKLEDSAVYLCASSLGLRSYNEQFFGPGTRLTVL.

The chain carries TRBV2 and TRBJ1-2, with D tentatively TRBD1 (6 bases). V was cut by 3 bases and J by 3 bases, with 8 bases left in between. Per the germline V gene, CDR1 is SNHLY and CDR2 is FYNNEI. The CDR3 consists of 13 residues. The CDR3: CASSDPGDYGYTF. CDR3 coding DNA: TGTGCCAGCAGTGATCCAGGGGACTATGGCTACACCTTC.

The chain uses TRBV29-1 and TRBJ2-1; 16 bases are a match to TRBD2. The trim removed 6 bases at V and 2 bases at J, leaving 4 bases unmatched. Germline V gene sequence: CDR1 SQVTM, CDR2 ANQGSEA. The CDR3 extends over 16 amino acids. CDR3 loop: CSVPGLAGGPYNEQFF. The CDR3 nucleotides are TGCAGCGTCCCGGGACTAGCGGGAGGGCCCTACAATGAGCAGTTCTTC.

The J gene is TRBJ1-6, the V gene TRBV6-5; a weak D match, TRBD1 (6 bases). The length of the CDR3 is 15 residues. Trimming cost V 5 bases and J 8 bases, with 16 bases left between them. CDR1 MNHEY and CDR2 SVGAGI come from the germline V gene. The CDR3 spells CASSITGKTDSPLHF. CDR3 nucleotide sequence: TGTGCCAGCAGTATCACAGGGAAAACGGATTCACCCCTCCACTTT.

The chain couples TRBV5-1 to TRBJ2-5; D might be TRBD2 (5 bases). Germline V lookup: CDR1 SGHRS, CDR2 YFSETQ. Trimming stripped 0 bases from V and 0 bases from J, with 12 bases between. This CDR3 spans 16 amino acids. In DNA, the CDR3 is TGCGCCAGCAGCTTGGAGTGGGAGACGTACCAAGAGACCCAGTACTTC. This gives the protein CASSLEWETYQETQYF.

V and J are TRBV24-1 and TRBJ2-5; the D gene is possibly TRBD2 (6 bases). CDR3 length equals 14 residues. Germline CDR1 and CDR2: KGHDR and SFDVKD. V gave up 7 bases and J gave up 5 bases, with 16 bases separating them. The CDR3 nucleotides read TGTGCCACCAGGGCGTCCGGGGGTATGGAGACCCAGTACTTC. Protein: CATRASGGMETQYF.

The chain has TRBV28 and TRBJ1-2, with 9 bases matching TRBD1. Germline V gives CDR1 MDHEN, CDR2 SYDVKM. Trimming took 7 bases from V and 9 from J; bases not matched to a gene: 6. The CDR3 has 12 residues. The CDR3 DNA is TGTGCCAGCACCACGGGACAGGGCCGCTACACCTTC. Amino acids: CASTTGQGRYTF.

The chain uses TRBV10-3 and TRBJ2-1, with 10 bases aligning to TRBD2. CDR1 is ENHRY, CDR2 SYGVKD, per germline. With 8 bases clipped from V and 7 bases from J, the junction kept 23 bases outside the gene matches. This CDR3 spans 19 amino acids. The DNA for the CDR3 is TGTGCCATCTATGAGTCCCGGGACAGCGGGAGGGCCTTGGATAATGAGCAGTTCTTC. As protein: CAIYESRDSGRALDNEQFF.

This clone has a single count. The J gene is TRBJ2-2, the V gene TRBV6-5, with 9 positions matching TRBD2. V dropped 2 bases and J dropped 7; count of bases not matched to a gene: 8. CDR1 and CDR2 (germline): MNHEY, SVGAGI. This CDR3 has 16 amino acids. CDR3 loop: CASSYSTSSGNGELFF. DNA for the CDR3: TGTGCCAGCAGTTACAGTACCTCTAGCGGGAACGGGGAGCTGTTTTTT.

The rearrangement uses TRBV19 and TRBJ2-7; 9 bases align to TRBD1. Germline V gene sequence: CDR1 LNHDA, CDR2 SQIVND (reference sequence). The CDR3 is made up of 13 amino acids. The junction had 8 bases not matched to a gene; V was cut back by 9 bases and J by 5 bases. The CDR3 DNA reads as TGTGCCAGCCGGGACAGGGAATTAGACGAGCAGTACTTC. Encoded protein: CASRDRELDEQYF.

The chain recombines TRBV15 with TRBJ2-5; 9 bases agree with TRBD2. The germline CDR1 and CDR2 sequences are LNHNV and YYDKDF (reference sequence). The CDR3 is 15 residues long. Germline trimming cut 4 bases from V and 4 bases from J; bases unmatched to any gene: 7. The CDR3 nucleotides read TGTGCCACCAGCACCCGGACTAGCGTGGGAGAGACCCAGTACTTC. It yields the protein CATSTRTSVGETQYF.

The chain couples TRBV7-9 to TRBJ2-5; a possible D gene is TRBD1 (6 bases). Trimming took off 4 bases at V and 3 bases at J, with 12 bases between the two ends. Germline CDR1 SEHNR, CDR2 FQNEAQ (reference sequence). The CDR3 totals 14 residues. The CDR3 DNA reads as TGTGCCAGCAGCTCCGCCGGGACAAAAGAGACCCAGTACTTC. Its translation is CASSSAGTKETQYF. The full variable domain, completed using reference TRBV7-9 and TRBJ2-5, is DTGVSQNPRHKITKRGQNVTFRCDPISEHNRLYWYRQTLGQGPEFLTYFQNEAQLEKSRLLSDRFSAERPKGSFSTLEIQRTEQGDSAMYLCASSSAGTKETQYFGPGTRLLVL.

The chain uses TRBV24-1 and TRBJ2-2; the D gene is possibly TRBD1 (5 bases). CDR1 is KGHDR and CDR2 is SFDVKD in the germline V gene. The CDR3 is 17 residues long. V was clipped by 0 bases and J by 1 base, with 11 bases between them. This chain's CDR3 is CATSDLMWQGNTGELFF. The CDR3 DNA reads as TGTGCCACCAGTGATTTGATGTGGCAGGGGAACACCGGGGAGCTGTTTTTT.

The J gene is TRBJ2-5, the V gene TRBV7-9; D gene uncertain. Trimming shortened V by 5 bases and J by 7 bases, and 8 bases separated the two germline ends. Germline assignment: CDR1 SEHNR and CDR2 FQNEAQ (reference sequence). The CDR3 has 11 amino acids. CDR3 loop: CASSKSGTQYF. CDR3 nucleotides: TGTGCCAGCAGCAAGAGTGGGACCCAGTACTTC.

The rearrangement links TRBV10-3 to TRBJ2-3; TRBD2 matches at 9 bases. The germline gives CDR1 ENHRY, CDR2 SYGVKD. The CDR3 length is 14 residues. The V and J ends lost 6 bases and 6 bases, in that order; junction bases with no gene match: 7. CDR3 region: CAIRSAGGGDTQYF. In DNA, the CDR3 is TGTGCCATCAGATCAGCGGGAGGAGGGGATACGCAGTATTTT.

This clone was seen a single time. This chain joins TRBV12-5 and TRBJ1-1, with 9 bases aligning to TRBD1. Germline loops: CDR1 LGHNT, CDR2 FRNRAP. Trimming at V came to 2 bases and at J to 8 bases, leaving 3 bases not matched to a gene. This CDR3 has 13 amino acids. CDR3 residues: CASGLLQGAEAFF. The CDR3 region has the DNA TGTGCTAGTGGTTTGTTACAGGGGGCGGAAGCTTTCTTT.

This sequence joins TRBV6-1 and TRBJ1-2, with 8 bases identical to TRBD1. This CDR3 is 15 amino acids long. V gave up 1 base and J gave up 8 bases; unmatched junction bases: 9. CDR1 and CDR2 (germline): MNHNS, SASEGT. The DNA of the CDR3 is TGTGCCAGCAGTGAAGGCGGCCAGGGGGCGAGGGGCTACACCTTC. Residues: CASSEGGQGARGYTF.

V gene TRBV24-1 combines with J gene TRBJ2-7, with 9 bases matching TRBD1. J lost 0 bases, V lost 4 bases, and 6 bases had no gene match. This CDR3 is built from 16 residues. Germline V gene data show CDR1 as KGHDR and CDR2 as SFDVKD. The CDR3 region has the DNA TGTGCCACCAGTGACCCGAGGACAGGGGCCTCCTACGAGCAGTACTTC. Protein: CATSDPRTGASYEQYF.

The chain carries TRBV2 and TRBJ2-5; 8 positions agree with TRBD1. Germline CDR1 reads SNHLY; CDR2 reads FYNNEI. V gave up 4 bases and J gave up 2 bases; unmatched junction bases: 9. The CDR3 consists of 16 residues. The CDR3 coding sequence is TGTGCCAGCAGTGTAACGGACAGGGCGTCTCAAGAGACCCAGTACTTC. Translation: CASSVTDRASQETQYF. Full variable domain (missing parts from reference TRBV2 and TRBJ2-5): EPEVTQTPSHQVTQMGQEVILRCVPISNHLYFYWYRQILGQKVEFLVSFYNNEISEKSEIFDDQFSVERPDGSNFTLKIRSTKLEDSAMYFCASSVTDRASQETQYFGPGTRLLVL.

This chain joins TRBV5-1 and TRBJ2-5, with a possible D match to TRBD2 (5 bases). The ends were cut back, 1 base at V and 5 bases at J, with 12 bases in the middle. Germline-derived CDR1 and CDR2 are SGHRS and YFSETQ. The CDR3 length is 14 residues. CDR3: CASSLRGEGETQYF. CDR3 DNA sequence: TGCGCCAGCAGCTTGAGAGGCGAGGGCGAGACCCAGTACTTC.

The CDR3 reads CASSVRDSRSPLHF. CDR3 in DNA: TGTGCCAGCAGTGTCCGGGACAGTCGCTCACCCCTCCACTTT. The gene calls are TRBV27 and TRBJ1-6, with 7 bases aligning to TRBD1. The junction had 8 bases not matched to a gene; V was cut back by 5 bases and J by 10 bases. CDR1 and CDR2 from the germline V gene are MNHEY and SMNVEV (reference sequence). This CDR3 has 14 amino acids.

The V and J genes are TRBV7-6 and TRBJ2-7; 7 positions agree with TRBD2. The CDR3 is made up of 13 amino acids. J was trimmed by 5 bases and V by 4 bases; bases with no gene match: 5. Germline V gene data show CDR1 as SGHVS and CDR2 as FNYEAQ. The CDR3 loop is CASSSGLPHEQYF. DNA for the CDR3: TGTGCCAGCAGCTCGGGACTACCACACGAGCAGTACTTC.

The chain has TRBV7-9 and TRBJ1-1, with 9 nucleotides matching TRBD1. V was clipped by 4 bases and J by 7 bases; unmatched bases: 4. The germline V gene encodes CDR1 SEHNR and CDR2 FQNEAQ (reference sequence). This CDR3 comprises 13 residues. CDR3 coding DNA: TGTGCCAGCAGCTACAGGGGGCTTGATGAAGCTTTCTTT. This translates into CASSYRGLDEAFF.